This T cell receptor (beta chain) emerged from a study of blood T cell repertoires in COVID-19. Study-level background: Nucleic acid was either cDNA or gDNA, and it came from T cells, B-cell-depleted T cells, or PBMCs.

Across 20 to 25 US areas, participants ranged in age from roughly 18 to 95 years. Researchers sorted participants into cohorts using their self-reported clinical history. TCRdb's table, derived via immunoSEQ multiplex PCR, lists solely in-frame clones and lacks some. The sample lists hundreds of thousands of clones; about nine tenths were seen once. This CDR3 has 16 residues. Germline CDR1 reads MNHEY; CDR2 reads SVGEGT. The V end was cut by 5 bases, the J end by 0 bases, with 14 bases between. The sequence was obtained from a woman aged 40 to 50 who had recovered from COVID-19. Material for sequencing was PBMCs or T cells enriched from blood (not recorded which). The V call is TRBV6-2 or TRBV6-3, the J call TRBJ2-1; D may be TRBD2 (5 bases). The CDR3 reads CASSTLEAVSYNEQFF. The CDR3 nucleotides read TGTGCCAGCAGTACTCTAGAAGCGGTCTCCTACAATGAGCAGTTCTTC.